This TCR beta chain was captured by sequencing in a study of CD8 T cells in ankylosing spondylitis. TCRdb processed the 5' RACE reads anew with MiXCR; each CDR3 protein has one entry. The data contain around 490,000 distinct CDR3 sequences, roughly 5.3% of them singletons. Germline V gene data show CDR1 as LGHNA and CDR2 as YNFKEQ. This CDR3 spans 22 amino acids. J lost 1 base, V lost 4 bases, and 19 bases had no gene match. This clonotype appeared a few times. Its antigen is unidentified. Broader study findings: Typical of ankylosing spondylitis blood, it appeared, was a TCR beta motif of fewer than ten highly homologous variants. Earlier authors reported some of these motif variants in reactive arthritis synovial fluid and blood. CD8+ disease-linked clones were present at relatively low frequencies in blood.

The chain uses TRBV4-2 and TRBJ1-6, with 10 nucleotides matching TRBD1. Material for sequencing was blood, either unsorted or a sorted T cell fraction (not recorded which). The sequence came from a male donor with ankylosing spondylitis. CDR3 nucleotide sequence: TGTGCCAGCAGCCTATTTCGGCGTGCGGGACAGGGGAGAAGGTCCTATAATTCACCCCTCCACTTT. Encoded protein: CASSLFRRAGQGRRSYNSPLHF.